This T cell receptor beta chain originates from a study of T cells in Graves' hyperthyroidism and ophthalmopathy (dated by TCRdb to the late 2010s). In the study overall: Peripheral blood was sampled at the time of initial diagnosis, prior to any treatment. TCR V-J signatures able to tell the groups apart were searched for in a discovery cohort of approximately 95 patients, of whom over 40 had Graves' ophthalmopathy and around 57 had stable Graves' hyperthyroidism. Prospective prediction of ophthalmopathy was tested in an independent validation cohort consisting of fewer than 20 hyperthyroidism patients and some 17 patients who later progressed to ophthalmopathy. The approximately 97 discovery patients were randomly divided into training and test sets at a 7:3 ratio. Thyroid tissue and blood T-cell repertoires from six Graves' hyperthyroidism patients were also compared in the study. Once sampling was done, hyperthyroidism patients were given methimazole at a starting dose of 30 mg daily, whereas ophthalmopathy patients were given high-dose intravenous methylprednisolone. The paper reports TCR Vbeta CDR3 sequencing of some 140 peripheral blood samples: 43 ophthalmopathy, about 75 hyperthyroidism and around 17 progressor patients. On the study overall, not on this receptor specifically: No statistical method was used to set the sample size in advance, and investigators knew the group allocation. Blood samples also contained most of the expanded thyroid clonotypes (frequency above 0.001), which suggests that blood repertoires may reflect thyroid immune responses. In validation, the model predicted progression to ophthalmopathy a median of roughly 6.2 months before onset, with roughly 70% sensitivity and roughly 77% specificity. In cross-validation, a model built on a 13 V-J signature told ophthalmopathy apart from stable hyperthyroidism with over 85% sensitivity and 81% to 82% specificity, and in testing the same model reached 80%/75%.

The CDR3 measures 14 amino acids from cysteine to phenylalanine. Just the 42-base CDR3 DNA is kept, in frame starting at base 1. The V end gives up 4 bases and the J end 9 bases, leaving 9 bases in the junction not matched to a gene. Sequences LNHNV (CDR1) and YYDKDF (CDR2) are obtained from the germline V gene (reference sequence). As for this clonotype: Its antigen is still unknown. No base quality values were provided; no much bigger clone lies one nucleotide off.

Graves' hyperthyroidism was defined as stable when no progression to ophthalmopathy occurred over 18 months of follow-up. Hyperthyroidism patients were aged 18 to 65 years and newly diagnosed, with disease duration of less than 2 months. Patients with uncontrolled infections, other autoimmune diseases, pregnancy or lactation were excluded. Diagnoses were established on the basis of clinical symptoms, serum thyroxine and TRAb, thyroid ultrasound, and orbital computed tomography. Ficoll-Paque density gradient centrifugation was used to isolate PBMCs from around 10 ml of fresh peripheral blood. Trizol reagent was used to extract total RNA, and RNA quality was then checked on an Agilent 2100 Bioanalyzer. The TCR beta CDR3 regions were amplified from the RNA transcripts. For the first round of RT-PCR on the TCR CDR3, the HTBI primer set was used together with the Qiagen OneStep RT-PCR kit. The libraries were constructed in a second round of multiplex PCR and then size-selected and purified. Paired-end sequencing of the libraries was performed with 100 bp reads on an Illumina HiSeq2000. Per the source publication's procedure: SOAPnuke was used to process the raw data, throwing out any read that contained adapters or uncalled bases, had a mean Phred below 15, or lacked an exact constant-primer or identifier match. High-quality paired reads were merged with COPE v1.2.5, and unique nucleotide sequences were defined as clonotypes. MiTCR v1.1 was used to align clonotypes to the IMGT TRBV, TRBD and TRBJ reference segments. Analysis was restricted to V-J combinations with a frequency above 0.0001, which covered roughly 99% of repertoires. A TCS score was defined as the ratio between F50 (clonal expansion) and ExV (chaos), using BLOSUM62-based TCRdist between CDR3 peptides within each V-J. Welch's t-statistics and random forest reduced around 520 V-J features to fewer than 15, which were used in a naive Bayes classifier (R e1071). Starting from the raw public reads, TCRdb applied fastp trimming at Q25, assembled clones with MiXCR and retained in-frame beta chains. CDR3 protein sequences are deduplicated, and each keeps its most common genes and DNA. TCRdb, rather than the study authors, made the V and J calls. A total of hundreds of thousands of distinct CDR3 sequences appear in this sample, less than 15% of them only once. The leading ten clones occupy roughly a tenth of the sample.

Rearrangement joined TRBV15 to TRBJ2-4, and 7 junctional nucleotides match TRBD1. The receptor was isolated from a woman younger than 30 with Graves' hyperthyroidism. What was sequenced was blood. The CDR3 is CATSMGQSVGIQYF. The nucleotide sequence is TGTGCCACCAGCATGGGACAGTCCGTGGGCATTCAGTACTTC.